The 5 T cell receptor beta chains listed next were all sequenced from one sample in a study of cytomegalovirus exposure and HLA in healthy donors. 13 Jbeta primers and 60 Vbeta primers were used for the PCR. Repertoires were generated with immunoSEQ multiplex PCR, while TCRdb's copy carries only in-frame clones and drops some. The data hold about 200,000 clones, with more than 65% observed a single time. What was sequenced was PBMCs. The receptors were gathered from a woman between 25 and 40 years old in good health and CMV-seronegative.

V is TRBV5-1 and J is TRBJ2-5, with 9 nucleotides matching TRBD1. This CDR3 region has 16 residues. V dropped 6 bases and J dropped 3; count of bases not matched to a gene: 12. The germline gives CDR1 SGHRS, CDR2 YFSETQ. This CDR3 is CASIYGDRDREETQYF. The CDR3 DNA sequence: TGCGCCAGCATCTACGGCGACCGGGACAGGGAAGAGACCCAGTACTTC. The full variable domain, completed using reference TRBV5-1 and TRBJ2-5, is KAGVTQTPRYLIKTRGQQVTLSCSPISGHRSVSWYQQTPGQGLQFLFEYFSETQRNKGNFPGRFSGRQFSNSRSEMNVSTLELGDSALYLCASIYGDRDREETQYFGPGTRLLVL.

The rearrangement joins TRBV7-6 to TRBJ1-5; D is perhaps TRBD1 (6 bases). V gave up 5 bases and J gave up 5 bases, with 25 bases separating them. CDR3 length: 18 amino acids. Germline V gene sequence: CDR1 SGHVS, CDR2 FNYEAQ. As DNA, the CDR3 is TGTGCCAGCAGCCCCAATTTTCCCACAGGGCCTGGTGATCAGCCCCAGCATTTT. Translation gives CASSPNFPTGPGDQPQHF.

The CDR3 loop is CASSPGTSGRSSYNEQFF. CDR3 nucleotides: TGTGCCAGCAGCCCCGGGACTAGCGGGCGGAGCTCCTACAATGAGCAGTTCTTC. The chain links TRBV4-2 to TRBJ2-1; TRBD2 matches 12 bases. This CDR3 has 18 amino acids. The germline V gene has CDR1 LGHNA and CDR2 YNFKEQ. The V gene end was trimmed by 4 bases and the J gene end by 0 bases; junction bases not matched to a gene: 7.

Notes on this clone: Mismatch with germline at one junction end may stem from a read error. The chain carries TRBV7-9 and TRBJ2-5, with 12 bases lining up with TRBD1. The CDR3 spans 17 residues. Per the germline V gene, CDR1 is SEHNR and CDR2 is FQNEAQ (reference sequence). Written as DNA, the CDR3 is TGTTCCAGCAGCCATATCGCCGGGACAGGGGGCCTAGAGACCCAGTACTTC. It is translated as CSSSHIAGTGGLETQYF.

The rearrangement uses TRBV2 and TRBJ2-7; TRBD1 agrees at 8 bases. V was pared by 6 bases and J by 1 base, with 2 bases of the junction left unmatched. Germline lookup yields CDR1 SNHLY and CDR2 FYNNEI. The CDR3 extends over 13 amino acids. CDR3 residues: CASSRGQSYEQYF. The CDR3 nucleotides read TGTGCCAGCAGCAGGGGGCAGTCCTACGAGCAGTACTTC.